This TCR beta chain appears in the sequencing data of a study of PD-1 blockade in classical Hodgkin lymphoma. General study points: Compared with healthy donors, newly diagnosed patients reportedly showed lower baseline TCR diversity. A significant rise in TCR diversity by C4D1 was seen for CD4+ but not CD8+ cells.

Each patient's relapse followed autologous stem cell transplantation, and brentuximab vedotin exposure varied. The authors enriched CD8+ T cells from thawed PBMCs via magnetic negative selection. Complete response, partial response or progressive disease made up the best responses. Measured with immunoSEQ multiplex PCR; TCRdb has only the in-frame clones, and not every one. This table holds about 1,400 clones, 60% to 80% found once. The CDR3 contains 15 residues. The V gene's germline CDR1 is MDHEN and CDR2 SYDVKM. V lost 8 bases, J lost 6 bases, and 15 bases stayed unmatched. As to this clone: The antigen is unknown.

The sequencing used CD8+ T cells from blood, collected at baseline. The chain couples TRBV28 to TRBJ1-2; the match to TRBD1 covers 7 bases. The sequence derives from a human donor with classical Hodgkin lymphoma. The CDR3 reads CASGYRGTVTHGYTF. The DNA of the CDR3 is TGTGCCAGCGGGTACAGGGGAACCGTAACGCATGGCTACACCTTC.